These 31 T cell receptor beta chains came from one sample sequenced in a study of CD8 T cells in ankylosing spondylitis. No antigens are known for them. Each CDR3 protein gets one entry after TCRdb re-called the 5' RACE reads with MiXCR. The profile shows about 440,000 distinct CDR3 sequences, 17% of them singletons. Overall study results and limits: A TCR beta motif made of several highly homologous variants seemed typical of ankylosing spondylitis blood.

The sample comprised blood, either unsorted or a sorted T cell fraction (not recorded which). Source of these receptors: a male donor with ankylosing spondylitis.

The chain combines TRBV3-1 with TRBJ1-3; D perhaps matches TRBD1 (6 bases). There are 16 residues in the CDR3. Trimming left V 1 base short and J 2 bases short, with 12 bases between. The germline gives CDR1 LGHDT, CDR2 YNNKEL (reference sequence). The CDR3: CASSQGLAGAGNTIYF. The CDR3 nucleotides are TGTGCCAGCAGCCAAGGGCTGGCAGGGGCTGGAAACACCATATATTTT.

The chain uses TRBV4-1 and TRBJ1-2; D remains ambiguous. The CDR3 consists of 14 residues. V lost 0 bases to trimming and J lost 6 bases, with 11 bases between them. Germline CDR1 reads MGHRA; CDR2 reads YSYEKL. In DNA, the CDR3 is TGCGCCAGCAGCCAAGATGGGTCGTGGGATGGCTACACCTTC. It specifies CASSQDGSWDGYTF.

This clonotype was recorded a few times. This rearrangement joins TRBV12-3 or TRBV12-4 to TRBJ1-3, with unresolved D. CDR3 length: 14 residues. Trimming cost V 8 bases and J 4 bases, with 15 bases left between them. CDR3: CASADRVRGNTIYF. In DNA form, the CDR3 reads TGTGCCAGCGCCGATCGGGTTAGAGGAAACACCATATATTTT.

This rearrangement joins TRBV20-1 to TRBJ1-2; D possibly corresponds to TRBD1 (5 bases). Germline CDR1 DFQATT, CDR2 SNEGSKA (reference sequence). The length of the CDR3 is 13 residues. Trimming took 3 bases from V and 1 from J, leaving 9 bases between them. CDR3 in DNA: TGCAGTGCTAGCCGGGGGATTAACTATGGCTACACCTTC. Residues: CSASRGINYGYTF.

This sequence joins TRBV4-2 and TRBJ1-4; D remains unclear. CDR1 is LGHNA and CDR2 is YNFKEQ in the germline V gene. The CDR3 length is 15 residues. V was cut by 1 base and J by 2 bases, with 8 bases left in between. CDR3 coding DNA: TGTGCCAGCAGCCAAGGAGTGATGACTAATGAAAAACTGTTTTTT. It translates to CASSQGVMTNEKLFF.

There are many counts of this clonotype. The chain uses TRBV29-1 and TRBJ2-3; 10 bases are shared with TRBD1. From germline, CDR1 is SQVTM and CDR2 ANQGSEA. V lost 7 bases and J lost 5; bases outside the gene matches: 3. The CDR3 has 12 amino acids. The CDR3 reads CSGGQGGDTQYF. CDR3 bases: TGCAGCGGCGGACAGGGGGGAGATACGCAGTATTTT.

The chain couples TRBV14 to TRBJ1-1; TRBD1 is a possible D gene (5 bases). V was pared by 2 bases and J by 2 bases, with 12 bases between. The germline V gene encodes CDR1 SGHDN and CDR2 FVKESK. The CDR3 extends over 15 amino acids. In nucleotides, the CDR3 is TGTGCCAGCAGCCAAAGGGGCACGGTTAACACTGAAGCTTTCTTT. Residues: CASSQRGTVNTEAFF. Variable domain in full (rest from reference TRBV14 and TRBJ1-1): EAGVTQFPSHSVIEKGQTVTLRCDPISGHDNLYWYRRVMGKEIKFLLHFVKESKQDESGMPNNRFLAERTGGTYSTLKVQPAELEDSGVYFCASSQRGTVNTEAFFGQGTRLTVV.

This chain joins TRBV4-2 and TRBJ2-7; the D gene is possibly TRBD2 (5 bases). Trimming stripped 0 bases from V and 6 bases from J, with 12 bases between. Germline values: CDR1 LGHNA, CDR2 YNFKEQ. CDR3 size: 14 residues. The CDR3: CASSQEGGWGEQYF. The CDR3, as DNA: TGTGCCAGCAGCCAAGAAGGCGGGTGGGGCGAGCAGTACTTC.

This clonotype was found a few times. The V gene is TRBV12-3 or TRBV12-4, the J gene TRBJ1-2; TRBD1 matches 7 bases. The V segment lost 3 bases and the J segment 13 bases; nucleotides outside the gene matches: 8. The CDR3 spans 12 residues. The chain's CDR3 is CASSFGGQARTF. The DNA for the CDR3 is TGTGCCAGCAGTTTCGGAGGACAGGCTCGCACCTTC.

A few counts support this clonotype. The rearrangement links TRBV6-1 to TRBJ1-5; TRBD1 aligns across 10 bases. After removal of 6 bases from V and 0 bases from J, the junction contained 8 bases not matched to a gene. The CDR3 has 17 residues. The germline CDR1 and CDR2 sequences are MNHNS and SASEGT. In DNA, the CDR3 is TGTGCCAGCAGCGGGACAGGGGTCTCATATAGCAATCAGCCCCAGCATTTT. This encodes CASSGTGVSYSNQPQHF.

The rearrangement joins TRBV20-1 to TRBJ2-3; 7 bases are shared with TRBD2. Per the germline V gene, CDR1 is DFQATT and CDR2 is SNEGSKA (reference sequence). The CDR3 contains 13 residues. CDR3 in amino acids: CSPQSGGTDTQYF. Written as DNA, the CDR3 is TGCAGCCCTCAGAGCGGGGGCACAGATACGCAGTATTTT.

The genes are TRBV14 and TRBJ1-6; TRBD1 matches 8 bases. The CDR3 runs to 13 residues. CDR1 is SGHDN and CDR2 is FVKESK in the germline V gene. V gave up 3 bases and J gave up 10 bases; unmatched junction bases: 2. CDR3 nucleotide sequence: TGTGCCAGCAGCCAGACAGGGGACTCACCCCTCCACTTT. Translated, it gives CASSQTGDSPLHF.

This rearrangement joins TRBV18 to TRBJ2-1; 9 bases line up with TRBD2. The V segment lost 3 bases and the J segment 9 bases; nucleotides outside the gene matches: 6. CDR1 KGHSH and CDR2 LQKENI come from the germline V gene. This CDR3 spans 14 amino acids. The CDR3 nucleotides read TGTGCCAGCTCACCCACGTCTAGCGGGGCTGAGCAGTTCTTC. It encodes CASSPTSSGAEQFF. Supplemented by reference TRBV18 and TRBJ2-1, the full variable domain reads NAGVMQNPRHLVRRRGQEARLRCSPMKGHSHVYWYRQLPEEGLKFMVYLQKENIIDESGMPKERFSAEFPKEGPSILRIQQVVRGDSAAYFCASSPTSSGAEQFFGPGTRLTVL.

This chain links TRBV5-6 with TRBJ2-7; D is perhaps TRBD1 or TRBD2 (6 bases each). From germline, CDR1 is SGHDT and CDR2 YYEEEE. The length of the CDR3 is 14 residues. Trimming shortened V by 2 bases and J by 3 bases, and 12 bases separated the two germline ends. CDR3 sequence (DNA): TGTGCCAGCAGCTTTGGGGGGCTGCTCTACGAGCAGTACTTC. Encoded protein: CASSFGGLLYEQYF.

This clonotype was found a few times. The V gene is TRBV7-2, the J gene TRBJ2-7, with 9 nucleotides matching TRBD2. CDR1 is SGHTA, CDR2 FQGNSA, per germline. The V and J ends lost 5 bases and 1 base, in that order; junction bases with no gene match: 3. This CDR3 is 14 amino acids long. This chain's CDR3 is CASSPSGKSYEQYF. CDR3 in DNA: TGTGCCAGCAGCCCTAGCGGGAAATCCTACGAGCAGTACTTC.

This clonotype was picked up a small number of times. The V call is TRBV28, the J call TRBJ1-4; D is unclear. This CDR3 is 12 amino acids long. From germline, CDR1 is MDHEN and CDR2 SYDVKM. The ends were cut back, 5 bases at V and 10 bases at J, with 11 bases in the middle. DNA of the CDR3: TGTGCCAGCAGTCTCTCTATACGAAAACTGTTTTTT. Residues: CASSLSIRKLFF.

This clonotype was observed a handful of times. This chain connects TRBV9 to TRBJ2-3; TRBD2 matches at 10 bases. Germline CDR1 is SGDLS and CDR2 is YYNGEE. Germline trimming cut 0 bases from V and 4 bases from J; bases unmatched to any gene: 17. The CDR3 spans 20 residues. The CDR3 nucleotides read TGTGCCAGCAGCGTAGGGTCTCCGGGACTAGCGCAAAAGAGAGCAGATACGCAGTATTTT. Encoded protein: CASSVGSPGLAQKRADTQYF.

This clonotype appeared a few times. The genes are TRBV12-3 or TRBV12-4 and TRBJ1-4, with D perhaps TRBD1 (5 bases). The CDR3 is made up of 14 amino acids. Trimming cost V 7 bases and J 0 bases, with 9 bases left between them. The CDR3: CASTPTATNEKLFF. CDR3 sequence (DNA): TGTGCCAGCACCCCGACAGCAACTAATGAAAAACTGTTTTTT.

This clonotype was observed a handful of times. The gene calls are TRBV28 and TRBJ1-2; D gene ambiguous. Trimming took off 4 bases at V and 8 bases at J, with 17 bases between the two ends. This CDR3 is built from 14 residues. The germline V gene has CDR1 MDHEN and CDR2 SYDVKM. The chain's CDR3 is CASSSTWQAIGYTF. The CDR3 DNA sequence: TGTGCCAGCAGTTCCACCTGGCAGGCGATCGGCTACACCTTC.

This clonotype was seen a handful of times. J is TRBJ1-4 and V is TRBV5-1, with D unclear. This CDR3 comprises 15 residues. Trimming removed 0 bases at V and 6 bases at J, with 12 bases between. Germline loops: CDR1 SGHRS, CDR2 YFSETQ. The CDR3 DNA reads as TGCGCCAGCAGCTTGGCCAACCCGGCGGATGAAAAACTGTTTTTT. It translates to CASSLANPADEKLFF.

This clonotype has at least ten counts. The J gene is TRBJ1-4, the V gene TRBV5-5; D gene ambiguous. Trimming removed 6 bases at V and 8 bases at J, with 17 bases between. Germline lookup yields CDR1 SGHKS and CDR2 YYEKEE (reference sequence). The CDR3 sequence is 14 residues long. This CDR3 reads CASTLDPGGEKLFF. The CDR3 DNA follows: TGTGCCAGCACTCTGGATCCCGGAGGGGAAAAACTGTTTTTT.

This clonotype was found a few times. The rearrangement joins TRBV3-1 to TRBJ2-1, with TRBD2 matching 7 bases. In germline, CDR1 is LGHDT, CDR2 YNNKEL (reference sequence). The J segment lost 7 bases and the V segment lost 4 bases, leaving 7 bases of the junction unmatched. The CDR3 runs 14 residues. DNA for the CDR3: TGTGCCAGCAGCCCCATAGCGGGTTCGAATGAGCAGTTCTTC. As protein: CASSPIAGSNEQFF.

Many counts were recorded for this clonotype. The genes are TRBV12-3 or TRBV12-4 and TRBJ2-5; D is possibly TRBD1 (7 bases). The CDR3 length is 15 residues. V lost 6 bases and J lost 2, with 16 bases in between. CDR3: CASSSPSGGQETQYF. In nucleotides, the CDR3 is TGTGCCAGCAGCTCCCCCTCAGGGGGGCAAGAGACCCAGTACTTC.

This clonotype was detected only a few times. This sequence joins TRBV29-1 and TRBJ1-2; unclear D gene. The CDR3 length is 11 residues. Germline V gene data show CDR1 as SQVTM and CDR2 as ANQGSEA. The ends were cut back, 5 bases at V and 3 bases at J, with 7 bases in the middle. CDR3 in DNA: TGCAGCGTTCGGGTAGACTATGGCTACACCTTC. Amino acid sequence: CSVRVDYGYTF.

V is TRBV29-1 and J is TRBJ2-1; TRBD2 matches 10 bases. This CDR3 is built from 15 residues. CDR1 and CDR2 (germline): SQVTM, ANQGSEA. V was clipped by 3 bases and J by 5 bases; unmatched bases: 7. Written as DNA, the CDR3 is TGCAGCGTTGAGGGACTAGCGCCTAGCGACAATGAGCAGTTCTTC. It specifies CSVEGLAPSDNEQFF.

This clonotype has ten or more counts. The chain employs TRBV20-1 and TRBJ1-1; 9 nucleotides line up with TRBD1. The CDR3 covers 12 residues. CDR1 is DFQATT and CDR2 is SNEGSKA in the germline V gene (reference sequence). The CDR3 DNA reads as TGCAGCGCCGACAGGGGGGACACTGAAGCTTTCTTT. Translation gives CSADRGDTEAFF.

The chain combines TRBV12-3 or TRBV12-4 with TRBJ2-3, with 9 bases fitting TRBD2. This CDR3 region has 17 residues. V was pared by 11 bases and J by 2 bases, with 17 bases of the junction left unmatched. For the CDR3, the DNA is TGTGCCCCCAGGATACTAGCGGGTCCTATACACACAGATACGCAGTATTTT. Encoded protein: CAPRILAGPIHTDTQYF.

The chain links TRBV24-1 to TRBJ2-2, with unresolved D. There are 11 residues in the CDR3. From germline, CDR1 is KGHDR and CDR2 SFDVKD. With 6 bases removed from V and 5 bases from J, the gap between germline ends came to 3 bases. The DNA of the CDR3 is TGTGCCACCAGTAAGACCGGGGAGCTGTTTTTT. It encodes CATSKTGELFF.

Here the CDR3 reads CASSHGKNIQYF. The CDR3 DNA reads TGTGCCAGCAGCCACGGTAAAAACATTCAGTACTTC. V usage is TRBV3-1 and J usage is TRBJ2-4; D uncertain. The CDR3 consists of 12 residues. The V and J ends lost 3 bases and 4 bases respectively, with 4 bases between them. Germline V CDR1 and CDR2: LGHDT, YNNKEL (reference sequence). Variable domain in full (rest from reference TRBV3-1 and TRBJ2-4): DTAVSQTPKYLVTQMGNDKSIKCEQNLGHDTMYWYKQDSKKFLKIMFSYNNKELIINETVPNRFSPKSPDKAHLNLHINSLELGDSAVYFCASSHGKNIQYFGAGTRLSVL.

V is TRBV28 and J is TRBJ2-7; D uncertain. V lost 7 bases to trimming and J lost 2 bases, with 9 bases between them. This CDR3 has 12 amino acids. Germline V gives CDR1 MDHEN, CDR2 SYDVKM. The CDR3 spells CASKKGTYEQYF. The CDR3 DNA reads TGTGCCAGCAAGAAGGGTACCTACGAGCAGTACTTC.

The chain employs TRBV7-9 and TRBJ2-1; the D is unclear. Trimming left V 0 bases short and J 0 bases short, with 12 bases between. This CDR3 has 17 amino acids. Germline CDR1 reads SEHNR; CDR2 reads FQNEAQ (reference sequence). This CDR3 is CASSLAASLSSYNEQFF. The CDR3 nucleotides read TGTGCCAGCAGCTTAGCTGCCAGCCTAAGCTCCTACAATGAGCAGTTCTTC.